Shown below are 21 T cell receptor beta chains from a single sample sequenced in a study of T cells after yellow fever vaccination. MiXCR was run by TCRdb on the 5' RACE reads, yielding one entry per CDR3 protein. The data show under 550,000 distinct CDR3 sequences, around a fifth seen once. Sample: PBMCs, taken about 21 days after the first yellow fever vaccination. Every receptor here comes from a man younger than 35 who received the YFV17D yellow fever vaccine.

The chain employs TRBV20-1 and TRBJ2-1; the match to TRBD2 covers 13 bases. There are 15 residues in the CDR3. V trimming: 5 bases; J trimming: 4 bases; junction bases outside the gene matches: 5. Germline loops: CDR1 DFQATT, CDR2 SNEGSKA (reference sequence). The CDR3 is CSASGLAGSYNEQFF. The CDR3 nucleotides read TGCAGTGCTTCGGGACTAGCGGGGAGTTACAATGAGCAGTTCTTC.

The chain is built from TRBV28 and TRBJ2-7; D gene uncertain. This CDR3 is built from 15 residues. Germline V gives CDR1 MDHEN, CDR2 SYDVKM. Trimming left V 5 bases short and J 0 bases short, with 14 bases between. CDR3 sequence reads: CASSGTSQSSYEQYV. CDR3 nucleotide sequence: TGTGCCAGCAGTGGAACGAGCCAAAGCTCCTACGAGCAGTACGTC.

The gene calls are TRBV18 and TRBJ2-3; TRBD1 aligns across 8 bases. The V segment lost 6 bases and the J segment 0 bases; nucleotides outside the gene matches: 8. Germline V gene lookup returns CDR1 KGHSH and CDR2 LQKENI. The CDR3 loop spans 16 amino acids. CDR3 in DNA: TGTGCCAGCTCCCACTCTCAGGGGGCGAGCACAGATACGCAGTATTTT. Amino acids: CASSHSQGASTDTQYF. Full variable domain (remainder filled in from reference TRBV18 and TRBJ2-3): NAGVMQNPRHLVRRRGQEARLRCSPMKGHSHVYWYRQLPEEGLKFMVYLQKENIIDESGMPKERFSAEFPKEGPSILRIQQVVRGDSAAYFCASSHSQGASTDTQYFGPGTRLTVL.

This chain connects TRBV5-1 to TRBJ2-3, with 7 bases lining up with TRBD1. CDR1 is SGHRS and CDR2 is YFSETQ in the germline V gene. The CDR3 has 14 amino acids. V lost 4 bases to trimming and J lost 4 bases; unmatched junction nucleotides: 6. The CDR3 bases are TGCGCCAGCAGCATCGGACAGGATGCAGATACGCAGTATTTT. This encodes CASSIGQDADTQYF.

This clonotype was detected once. The chain carries TRBV6-1 and TRBJ1-5; 8 bases fit TRBD1. V trimming: 6 bases; J trimming: 4 bases; junction bases outside the gene matches: 8. CDR3 length: 15 residues. The germline V gene has CDR1 MNHNS and CDR2 SASEGT. CDR3 DNA sequence: TGTGCCAGCAGCACGGGACAGGCGGGAAATCAGCCCCAGCATTTT. Translated: CASSTGQAGNQPQHF.

The CDR3 DNA follows: TGCAGCGTTGACGAGCGGAGCACAGATACGCAGTATTTT. Amino acids: CSVDERSTDTQYF. The rearrangement links TRBV29-1 to TRBJ2-3; a possible D gene is TRBD2 (5 bases). V gave up 3 bases and J gave up 0 bases, with 7 bases separating them. CDR1 SQVTM and CDR2 ANQGSEA come from the germline V gene. This CDR3 spans 13 amino acids.

This clonotype was picked up a small number of times. This sequence joins TRBV12-3 or TRBV12-4 and TRBJ2-1; TRBD1 matches 8 bases. The trim removed 5 bases at V and 8 bases at J, leaving 11 bases unmatched. The CDR3 consists of 15 residues. The CDR3 sequence: CASSRARTGPHEQFF. The CDR3 bases are TGTGCCAGCAGTAGAGCCCGGACAGGGCCACATGAGCAGTTCTTC.

This clonotype has only a few counts. The chain couples TRBV7-8 to TRBJ2-3; perhaps TRBD1 as D (6 bases). The CDR3 runs to 17 residues. The germline V and J ends were trimmed by 0 bases and 3 bases, with 16 bases remaining between them. Germline V gene data show CDR1 as SGHVS and CDR2 as FQNEAQ. CDR3 nucleotide sequence: TGTGCCAGCAGCTTAGCGAGGGTTGCAGGGGCGACAGATACGCAGTATTTT. It translates to CASSLARVAGATDTQYF.

This rearrangement joins TRBV6-1 to TRBJ1-1, with 10 bases identical to TRBD1. The junction had 8 bases not matched to a gene; V was cut back by 5 bases and J by 2 bases. Germline V CDR1 and CDR2: MNHNS, SASEGT. The CDR3 extends over 16 amino acids. The CDR3 loop reads CASSTTGGDPNTEAFF. CDR3 bases: TGTGCCAGCAGTACGACAGGGGGCGATCCCAACACTGAAGCTTTCTTT.

The rearrangement links TRBV20-1 to TRBJ1-4; 7 positions agree with TRBD1. Germline V lookup: CDR1 DFQATT, CDR2 SNEGSKA (reference sequence). The junction had 5 bases not matched to a gene; V was cut back by 3 bases and J by 7 bases. The CDR3 is 13 residues long. The CDR3 loop reads CSASQGEGEKLFF. The CDR3 DNA sequence: TGCAGTGCTAGTCAGGGGGAGGGTGAAAAACTGTTTTTT.

This clonotype was detected only a few times. This chain joins TRBV6-6 and TRBJ2-5, with no clear D. Germline assignment: CDR1 MNHNY and CDR2 SVGAGI (reference sequence). The CDR3 is 12 amino acids. Trimming took off 7 bases at V and 7 bases at J, with 13 bases between the two ends. CDR3 loop: CASTPVVGTQYF. The DNA for the CDR3 is TGTGCCAGCACCCCAGTGGTTGGGACCCAGTACTTC.

In this sample, this clonotype turned up many times. The chain is built from TRBV15 and TRBJ2-7; D unresolved. V was clipped by 1 base and J by 1 base, with 5 bases between them. The CDR3 length is 13 residues. Germline V lookup: CDR1 LNHNV, CDR2 YYDKDF (reference sequence). CDR3 nucleotides: TGTGCCACCAGCAGAGCCGAGTCCTACGAGCAGTACTTC. Translated, it gives CATSRAESYEQYF.

The chain combines TRBV5-6 with TRBJ2-7, with 11 positions matching TRBD2. This CDR3 spans 17 amino acids. Germline CDR1 is SGHDT and CDR2 is YYEEEE. V trimming: 3 bases; J trimming: 0 bases; junction bases outside the gene matches: 8. In DNA form, the CDR3 reads TGTGCCAGCAGCTCGACTAGCGGGGCCTGGAGCTCCTACGAGCAGTACTTC. Its translation: CASSSTSGAWSSYEQYF.

The gene calls are TRBV6-1 and TRBJ2-1; 7 nucleotides align to TRBD1. Per the germline V gene, CDR1 is MNHNS and CDR2 is SASEGT. The V segment lost 3 bases and the J segment 5 bases; nucleotides outside the gene matches: 4. This CDR3 is built from 14 residues. CDR3 sequence: CASSDDRANNEQFF. As DNA, the CDR3 is TGTGCCAGCAGTGACGACAGGGCAAACAATGAGCAGTTCTTC.

This clonotype was counted only a few times. J is TRBJ2-1 and V is TRBV14, with 7 bases fitting TRBD2. Germline CDR1 is SGHDN and CDR2 is FVKESK. The CDR3 consists of 20 residues. The ends lost 0 bases at V and 0 bases at J; junction bases unmatched: 14. The chain's CDR3 is CASSQDSSGTDRSSYNEQFF. DNA for the CDR3: TGTGCCAGCAGCCAAGATTCTAGCGGAACAGACCGGAGCTCCTACAATGAGCAGTTCTTC.

There are a few counts of this clonotype. V is TRBV2 and J is TRBJ1-1; TRBD1 agrees at 9 bases. This CDR3 has 15 amino acids. Germline loops: CDR1 SNHLY, CDR2 FYNNEI. V lost 4 bases to trimming and J lost 1 base; unmatched junction nucleotides: 4. CDR3: CASSGGQGWNTEAFF. As DNA, the CDR3 is TGTGCCAGCAGTGGCGGACAGGGGTGGAACACTGAAGCTTTCTTT. Full variable domain (rest looked up from reference TRBV2 and TRBJ1-1): EPEVTQTPSHQVTQMGQEVILRCVPISNHLYFYWYRQILGQKVEFLVSFYNNEISEKSEIFDDQFSVERPDGSNFTLKIRSTKLEDSAMYFCASSGGQGWNTEAFFGQGTRLTVV.

This clonotype occurred a few times. This sequence joins TRBV29-1 and TRBJ2-2; D gene unclear. The CDR3 covers 13 residues. The germline V and J ends were trimmed by 5 bases and 0 bases, with 7 bases remaining between them. Germline CDR1 and CDR2: SQVTM and ANQGSEA. The CDR3 DNA reads as TGCAGCGTTATGGACGCGAACACCGGGGAGCTGTTTTTT. As protein: CSVMDANTGELFF.

This clonotype was recorded a few times. This chain joins TRBV7-9 and TRBJ2-7, with 7 bases identical to TRBD1. V lost 4 bases, J lost 4 bases, and 10 bases stayed unmatched. This CDR3 comprises 15 residues. Germline lookup yields CDR1 SEHNR and CDR2 FQNEAQ (reference sequence). The CDR3 reads CASSSTRTGIYEQYV. The CDR3 DNA follows: TGTGCCAGCAGCTCCACACGGACAGGAATATACGAGCAGTACGTC.

This clonotype has only a few counts. The chain employs TRBV5-1 and TRBJ2-5; TRBD2 matches 9 bases. After removal of 0 bases from V and 4 bases from J, the junction contained 4 bases not matched to a gene. CDR3 length: 15 amino acids. Germline V lookup: CDR1 SGHRS, CDR2 YFSETQ. Here the CDR3 reads CASSLEAGGRETQYF. CDR3 nucleotide sequence: TGCGCCAGCAGCTTGGAGGCGGGGGGGAGAGAGACCCAGTACTTC. The full variable domain, with the rest looked up from reference TRBV5-1 and TRBJ2-5, is KAGVTQTPRYLIKTRGQQVTLSCSPISGHRSVSWYQQTPGQGLQFLFEYFSETQRNKGNFPGRFSGRQFSNSRSEMNVSTLELGDSALYLCASSLEAGGRETQYFGPGTRLLVL.

There are a few counts of this clonotype. This sequence joins TRBV7-9 and TRBJ1-5, with 9 bases aligning to TRBD1. The CDR3 extends over 15 amino acids. V gave up 3 bases and J gave up 6 bases; unmatched junction bases: 6. Germline V CDR1 and CDR2: SEHNR, FQNEAQ (reference sequence). The DNA for the CDR3 is TGTGCCAGCAGCTTGGGACAGGGAGGCCTTCAGCCCCAGCATTTT. Protein sequence: CASSLGQGGLQPQHF.

This clonotype was seen at least ten times. The V and J genes are TRBV6-2 or TRBV6-3 and TRBJ1-6, with no clear D. The ends were cut back, 0 bases at V and 9 bases at J, with 6 bases in the middle. Germline V gene sequence: CDR1 MNHEY, CDR2 SVGEGT. The CDR3 runs 13 residues. CDR3 DNA sequence: TGTGCCAGCAGTTACTCCGAGGGTTCACCCCTCCACTTT. This encodes CASSYSEGSPLHF.